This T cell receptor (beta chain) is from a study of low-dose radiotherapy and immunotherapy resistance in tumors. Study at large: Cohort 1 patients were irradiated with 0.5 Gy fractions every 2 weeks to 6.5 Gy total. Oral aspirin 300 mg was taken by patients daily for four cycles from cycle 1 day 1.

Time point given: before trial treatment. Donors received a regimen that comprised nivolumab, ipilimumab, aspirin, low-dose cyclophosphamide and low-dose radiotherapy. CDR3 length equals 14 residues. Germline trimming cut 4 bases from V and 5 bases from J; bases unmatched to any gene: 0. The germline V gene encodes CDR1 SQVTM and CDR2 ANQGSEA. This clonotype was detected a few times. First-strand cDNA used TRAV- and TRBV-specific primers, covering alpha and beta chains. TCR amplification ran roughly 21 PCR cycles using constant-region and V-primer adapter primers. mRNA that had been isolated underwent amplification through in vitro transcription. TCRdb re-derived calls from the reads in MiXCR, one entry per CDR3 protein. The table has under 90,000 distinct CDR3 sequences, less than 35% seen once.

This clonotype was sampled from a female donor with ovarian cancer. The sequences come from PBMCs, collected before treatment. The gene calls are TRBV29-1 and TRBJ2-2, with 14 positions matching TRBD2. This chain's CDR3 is CSVGTSGRTGELFF. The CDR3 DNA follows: TGCAGCGTTGGGACTAGCGGGAGGACCGGGGAGCTGTTTTTT.